This T cell receptor (beta chain) comes out of a study of T cells in Graves' hyperthyroidism and ophthalmopathy. With a duration under 2 months, the hyperthyroidism was newly diagnosed in patients aged 18 to 65. Predating any ophthalmopathy symptoms, the blood sample was taken at first hyperthyroidism diagnosis. An approximately 10 ml volume of fresh peripheral blood provided the PBMCs. V trimming: 11 bases; J trimming: 5 bases; junction bases outside the gene matches: 21. Germline V gene data show CDR1 as MNHEY and CDR2 as SVGEGT. The CDR3 spans 17 residues. TCR beta CDR3 regions were amplified from RNA transcripts. The study used the HTBI primer set for a first-round RT-PCR of the TCR CDR3. TCRdb re-called the multiplex PCR reads through MiXCR, storing one row per CDR3 protein. Among fewer than 450,000 distinct CDR3 sequences listed, about 18% were seen once. This clonotype has at least ten counts.

The source material was blood. The chain recombines TRBV6-2 or TRBV6-3 with TRBJ2-5; 9 nucleotides match TRBD1. This clonotype originated in a woman in her twenties or thirties with Graves' hyperthyroidism that later progressed to Graves' ophthalmopathy. DNA of the CDR3: TGTGCCGCCTCTCCTTGGATTACAGGGGGCGTACGGGAGACCCAGTACTTC. This encodes CAASPWITGGVRETQYF.